The T cell receptor beta chain under discussion was sequenced for a study of T-cell reconstitution after alpha-beta-depleted transplantation in children. Study conclusions and caveats: The study reportedly traced alpha-beta T cells about two months after transplant to several hundred expanded graft clones.

As it was prepared, the TCRbeta library received unique molecular identifiers. TCRdb ran MiXCR on the PCR reads and lists one entry per CDR3 protein. Here the sample spans around 440,000 distinct CDR3 sequences, approximately 10% being singletons. There are many counts of this clonotype. Antigen unknown. This CDR3 has 16 amino acids. In germline, CDR1 is MNHEY, CDR2 SMNVEV (reference sequence). The V segment lost 3 bases and the J segment 5 bases; nucleotides outside the gene matches: 9. The chain has TRBV27 and TRBJ2-1, with TRBD2 identical over 8 bases. Sequences were derived from PBMCs, sampled before TCRalphabeta/CD19-depleted stem cell transplant. The receptor comes from a child younger than 10 with inherited bone marrow failure, due to receive a stem cell transplant. Here the CDR3 DNA reads TGTGCCAGCAGTTTTCTAGCGGGTTGGGCGGACAATGAGCAGTTCTTC. Translating gives CASSFLAGWADNEQFF.